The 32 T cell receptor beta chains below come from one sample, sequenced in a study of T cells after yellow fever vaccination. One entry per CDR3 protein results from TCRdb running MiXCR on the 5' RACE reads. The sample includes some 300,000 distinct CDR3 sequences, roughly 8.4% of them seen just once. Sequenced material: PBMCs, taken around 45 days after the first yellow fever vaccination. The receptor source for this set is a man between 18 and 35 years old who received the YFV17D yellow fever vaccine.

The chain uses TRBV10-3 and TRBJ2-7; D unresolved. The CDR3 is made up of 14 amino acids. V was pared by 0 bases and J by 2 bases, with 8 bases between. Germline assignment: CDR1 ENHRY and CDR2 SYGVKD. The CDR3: CAISESLQPYEQYF. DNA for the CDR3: TGTGCCATCAGTGAGTCATTGCAGCCCTACGAGCAGTACTTC.

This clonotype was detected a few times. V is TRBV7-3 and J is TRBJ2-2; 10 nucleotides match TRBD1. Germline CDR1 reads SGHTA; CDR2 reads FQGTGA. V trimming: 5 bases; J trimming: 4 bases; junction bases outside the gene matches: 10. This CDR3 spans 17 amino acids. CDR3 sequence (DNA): TGTGCCAGCAGCAAGCGAACCGGGACAGGGGTCACCGGGGAGCTGTTTTTT. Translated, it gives CASSKRTGTGVTGELFF.

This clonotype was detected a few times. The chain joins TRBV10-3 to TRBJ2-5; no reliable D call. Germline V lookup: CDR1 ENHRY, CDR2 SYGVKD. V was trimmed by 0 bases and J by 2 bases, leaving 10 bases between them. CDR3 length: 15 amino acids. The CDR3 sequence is CAISESGALQETQYF. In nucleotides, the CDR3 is TGTGCCATCAGTGAGTCGGGCGCCTTACAAGAGACCCAGTACTTC.

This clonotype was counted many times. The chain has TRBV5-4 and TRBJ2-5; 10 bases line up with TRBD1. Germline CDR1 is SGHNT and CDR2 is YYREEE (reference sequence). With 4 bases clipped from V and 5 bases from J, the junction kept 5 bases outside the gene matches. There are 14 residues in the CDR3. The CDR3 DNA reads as TGTGCCAGCAGCCGACAGGGGGCGGGGGAGACCCAGTACTTC. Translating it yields CASSRQGAGETQYF.

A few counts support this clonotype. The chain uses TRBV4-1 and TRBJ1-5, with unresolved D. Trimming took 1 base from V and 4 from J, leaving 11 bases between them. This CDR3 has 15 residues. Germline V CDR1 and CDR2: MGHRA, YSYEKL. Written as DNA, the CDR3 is TGCGCCAGCAGCCAAGGGGGTTCGGGGAATCAGCCCCAGCATTTT. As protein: CASSQGGSGNQPQHF.

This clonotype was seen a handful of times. The CDR3 reads CASSPGVAGGPDTQYF. In nucleotides, the CDR3 is TGCGCCAGCAGCCCTGGGGTAGCGGGGGGGCCGGATACGCAGTATTTT. The chain is built from TRBV5-1 and TRBJ2-3, with 11 bases aligning to TRBD2. The germline V gene has CDR1 SGHRS and CDR2 YFSETQ. CDR3 length: 16 amino acids. V shed 4 bases, J shed 6 bases, and the junction held 10 bases outside the gene matches.

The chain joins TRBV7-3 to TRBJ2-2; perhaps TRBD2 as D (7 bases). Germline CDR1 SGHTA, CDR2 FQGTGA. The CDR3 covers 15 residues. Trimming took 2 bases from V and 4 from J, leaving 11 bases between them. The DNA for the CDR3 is TGTGCCAGCAGCTTAGGGGGGGGCTCCACCGGGGAGCTGTTTTTT. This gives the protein CASSLGGGSTGELFF.

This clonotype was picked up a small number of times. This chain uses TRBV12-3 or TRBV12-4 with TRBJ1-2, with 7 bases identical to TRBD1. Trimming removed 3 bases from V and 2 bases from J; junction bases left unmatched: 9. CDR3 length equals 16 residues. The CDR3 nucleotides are TGTGCCAGCAGTTTGGGGGACAGAGCCCTAAACTATGGCTACACCTTC. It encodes CASSLGDRALNYGYTF.

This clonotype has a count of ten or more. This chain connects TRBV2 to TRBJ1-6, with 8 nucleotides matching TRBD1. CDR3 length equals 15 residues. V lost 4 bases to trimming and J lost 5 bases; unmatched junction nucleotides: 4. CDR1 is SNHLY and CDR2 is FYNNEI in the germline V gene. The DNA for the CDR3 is TGTGCCAGCAGTGTTTCAGGGGGCCATAATTCACCCCTCCACTTT. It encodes CASSVSGGHNSPLHF.

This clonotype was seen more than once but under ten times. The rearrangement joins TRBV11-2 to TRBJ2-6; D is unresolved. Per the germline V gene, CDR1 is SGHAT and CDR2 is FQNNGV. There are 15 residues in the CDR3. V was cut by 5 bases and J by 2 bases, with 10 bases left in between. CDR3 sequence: CASSRHYPGANVLTF. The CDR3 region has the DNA TGTGCCAGCAGCCGACACTACCCTGGGGCCAACGTCCTGACTTTC.

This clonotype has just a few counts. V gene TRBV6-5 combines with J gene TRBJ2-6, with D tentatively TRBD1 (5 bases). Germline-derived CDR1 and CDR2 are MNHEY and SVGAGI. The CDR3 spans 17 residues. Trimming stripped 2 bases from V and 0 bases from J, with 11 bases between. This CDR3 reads CASSYDRMLSGANVLTF. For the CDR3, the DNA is TGTGCCAGCAGTTACGACAGAATGCTCTCTGGGGCCAACGTCCTGACTTTC.

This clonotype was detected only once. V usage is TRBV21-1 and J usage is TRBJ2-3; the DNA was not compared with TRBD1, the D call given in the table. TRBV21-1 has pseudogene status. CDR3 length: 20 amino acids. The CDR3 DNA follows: TGTGCCAGCAGCAAATCAACCCACCGAACAGGGGGTAGGATGACAGATACGCAGTATTTT. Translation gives CASSKSTHRTGGRMTDTQYF.

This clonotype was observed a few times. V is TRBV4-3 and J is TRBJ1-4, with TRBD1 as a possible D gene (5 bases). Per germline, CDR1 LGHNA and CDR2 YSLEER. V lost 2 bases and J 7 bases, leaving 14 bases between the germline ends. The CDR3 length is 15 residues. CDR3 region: CASSQLPGGGEKLFF. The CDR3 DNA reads TGCGCCAGCAGCCAACTGCCCGGGGGAGGTGAAAAACTGTTTTTT.

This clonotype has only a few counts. Here the CDR3 reads CASSLQGPDIQYF. In DNA form, the CDR3 reads TGCGCCAGCAGCTTACAGGGCCCGGACATTCAGTACTTC. V and J are TRBV5-1 and TRBJ2-4, with a tentative D call TRBD1 (6 bases). The V end was cut by 2 bases, the J end by 8 bases, with 11 bases between. The germline CDR1 and CDR2 sequences are SGHRS and YFSETQ. The CDR3 is 13 amino acids.

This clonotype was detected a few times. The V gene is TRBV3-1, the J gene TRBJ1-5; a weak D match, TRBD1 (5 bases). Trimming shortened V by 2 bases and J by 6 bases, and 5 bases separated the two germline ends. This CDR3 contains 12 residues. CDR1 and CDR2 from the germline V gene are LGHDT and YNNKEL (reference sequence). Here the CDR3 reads CASSQRGQPQHF. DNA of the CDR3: TGTGCCAGCAGCCAAAGGGGTCAGCCCCAGCATTTT.

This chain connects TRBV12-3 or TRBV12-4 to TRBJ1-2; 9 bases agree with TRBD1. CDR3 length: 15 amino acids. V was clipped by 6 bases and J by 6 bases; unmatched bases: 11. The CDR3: CASRTETGGADGYTF. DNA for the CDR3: TGTGCCAGCAGGACCGAAACAGGGGGCGCGGATGGCTACACCTTC.

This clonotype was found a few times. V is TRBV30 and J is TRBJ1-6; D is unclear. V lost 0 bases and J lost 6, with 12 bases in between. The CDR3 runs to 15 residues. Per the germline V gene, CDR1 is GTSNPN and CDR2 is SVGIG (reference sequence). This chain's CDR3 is CAWSVLVSSNSPLHF. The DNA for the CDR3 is TGTGCCTGGAGTGTACTCGTTTCAAGTAATTCACCCCTCCACTTT.

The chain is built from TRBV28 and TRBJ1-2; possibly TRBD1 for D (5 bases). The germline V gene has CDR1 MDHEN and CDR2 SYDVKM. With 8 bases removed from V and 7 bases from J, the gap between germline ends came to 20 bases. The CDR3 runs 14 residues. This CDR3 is CASGRGTALGGYTF. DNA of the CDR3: TGTGCCAGCGGGCGAGGGACCGCACTCGGTGGCTACACCTTC.

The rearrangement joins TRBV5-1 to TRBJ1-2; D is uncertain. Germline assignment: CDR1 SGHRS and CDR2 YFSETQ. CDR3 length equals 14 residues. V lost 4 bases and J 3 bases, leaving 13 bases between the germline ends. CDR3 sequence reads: CASSPNGHHYGYTF. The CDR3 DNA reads TGCGCCAGCAGCCCCAACGGCCACCACTATGGCTACACCTTC. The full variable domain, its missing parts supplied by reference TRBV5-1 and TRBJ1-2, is KAGVTQTPRYLIKTRGQQVTLSCSPISGHRSVSWYQQTPGQGLQFLFEYFSETQRNKGNFPGRFSGRQFSNSRSEMNVSTLELGDSALYLCASSPNGHHYGYTFGSGTRLTVV.

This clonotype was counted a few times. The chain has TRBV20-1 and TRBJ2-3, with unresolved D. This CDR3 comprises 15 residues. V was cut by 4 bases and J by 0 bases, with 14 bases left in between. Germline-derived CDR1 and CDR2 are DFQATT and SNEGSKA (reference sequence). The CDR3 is CSANVLGTSTDTQYF. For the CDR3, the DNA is TGCAGTGCTAACGTCTTGGGAACTAGCACAGATACGCAGTATTTT.

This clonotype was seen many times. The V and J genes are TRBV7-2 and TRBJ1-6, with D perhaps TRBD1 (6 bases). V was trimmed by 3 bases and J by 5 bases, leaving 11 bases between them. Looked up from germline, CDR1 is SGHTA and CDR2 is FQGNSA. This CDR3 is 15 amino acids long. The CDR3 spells CASSFPDRDNSPLHF. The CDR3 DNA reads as TGTGCCAGCAGCTTCCCGGACAGAGATAATTCACCCCTCCACTTT.

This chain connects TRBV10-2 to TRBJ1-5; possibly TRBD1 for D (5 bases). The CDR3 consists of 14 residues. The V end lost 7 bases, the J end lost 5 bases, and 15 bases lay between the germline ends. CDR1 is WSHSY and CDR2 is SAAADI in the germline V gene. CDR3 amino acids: CASTSGRVDQPQHF. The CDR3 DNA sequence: TGCGCCAGCACGTCAGGCAGGGTGGATCAGCCCCAGCATTTT.

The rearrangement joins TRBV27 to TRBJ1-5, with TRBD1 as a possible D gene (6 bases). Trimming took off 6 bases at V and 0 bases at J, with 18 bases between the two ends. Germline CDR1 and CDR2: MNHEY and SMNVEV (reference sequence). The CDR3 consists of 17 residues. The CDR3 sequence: CASRPWEGVYSNQPQHF. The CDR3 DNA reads TGTGCCAGCAGACCCTGGGAGGGGGTCTATAGCAATCAGCCCCAGCATTTT.

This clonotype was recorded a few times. Here the CDR3 reads CASSYRRTSGGLIHTQYF. In DNA, the CDR3 is TGTGCCAGCAGTTACCGCCGGACTAGCGGGGGGCTCATACATACGCAGTATTTT. V usage is TRBV6-5 and J usage is TRBJ2-3, with TRBD2 matching over 14 bases. After removal of 2 bases from V and 7 bases from J, the junction contained 11 bases not matched to a gene. Germline loops: CDR1 MNHEY, CDR2 SVGAGI. The CDR3 totals 18 residues.

CDR3 sequence reads: CASSREIGSEQYF. CDR3 in DNA: TGCGCCAGCAGCCGAGAGATAGGAAGCGAGCAGTACTTC. The chain has TRBV4-1 and TRBJ2-7; D is unclear. Germline-derived CDR1 and CDR2 are MGHRA and YSYEKL. V was shortened by 4 bases and J by 6 bases, with 13 bases between the two germline ends. This CDR3 has 13 residues.

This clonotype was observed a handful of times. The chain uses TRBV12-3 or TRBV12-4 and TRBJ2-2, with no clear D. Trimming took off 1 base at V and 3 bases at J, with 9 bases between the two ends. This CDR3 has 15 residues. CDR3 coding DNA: TGTGCCAGCAGTTTAGATGCTACGGACACCGGGGAGCTGTTTTTT. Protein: CASSLDATDTGELFF.

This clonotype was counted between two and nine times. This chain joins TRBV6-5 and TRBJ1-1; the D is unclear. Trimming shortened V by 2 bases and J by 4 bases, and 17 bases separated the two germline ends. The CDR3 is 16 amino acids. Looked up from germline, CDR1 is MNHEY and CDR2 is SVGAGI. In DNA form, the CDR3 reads TGTGCCAGCAGTTACCGGGGTGGCGGTGGGAGCACTGAAGCTTTCTTT. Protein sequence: CASSYRGGGGSTEAFF.

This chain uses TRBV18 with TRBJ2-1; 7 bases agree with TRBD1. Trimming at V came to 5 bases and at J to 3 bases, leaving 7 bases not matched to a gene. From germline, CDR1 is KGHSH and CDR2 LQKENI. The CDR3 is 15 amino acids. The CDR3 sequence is CASSGDRLNYNEQFF. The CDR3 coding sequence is TGTGCCAGCTCAGGGGACAGACTAAACTACAATGAGCAGTTCTTC.

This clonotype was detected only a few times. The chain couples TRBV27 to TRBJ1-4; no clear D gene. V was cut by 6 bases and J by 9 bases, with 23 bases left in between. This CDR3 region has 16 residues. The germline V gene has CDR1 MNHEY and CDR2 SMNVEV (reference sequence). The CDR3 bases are TGTGCCAGCAGCTTCCTCCGGGCCGGTGGGATGAAAAAACTGTTTTTT. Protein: CASSFLRAGGMKKLFF. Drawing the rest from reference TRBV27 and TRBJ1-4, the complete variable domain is EAQVTQNPRYLITVTGKKLTVTCSQNMNHEYMSWYRQDPGLGLRQIYYSMNVEVTDKGDVPEGYKVSRKEKRNFPLILESPSPNQTSLYFCASSFLRAGGMKKLFFGSGTQLSVL.

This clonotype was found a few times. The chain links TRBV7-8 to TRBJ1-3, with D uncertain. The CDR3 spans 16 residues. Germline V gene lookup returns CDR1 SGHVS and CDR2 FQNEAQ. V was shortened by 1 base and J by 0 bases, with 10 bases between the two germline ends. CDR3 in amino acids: CASSLGIPSSGNTIYF. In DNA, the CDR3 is TGTGCCAGCAGCTTAGGTATTCCCAGCTCTGGAAACACCATATATTTT. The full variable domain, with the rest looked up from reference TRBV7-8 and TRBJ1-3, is GAGVSQSPRYKVAKRGQDVALRCDPISGHVSLFWYQQALGQGPEFLTYFQNEAQLDKSGLPSDRFFAERPEGSVSTLKIQRTQQEDSAVYLCASSLGIPSSGNTIYFGEGSWLTVV.

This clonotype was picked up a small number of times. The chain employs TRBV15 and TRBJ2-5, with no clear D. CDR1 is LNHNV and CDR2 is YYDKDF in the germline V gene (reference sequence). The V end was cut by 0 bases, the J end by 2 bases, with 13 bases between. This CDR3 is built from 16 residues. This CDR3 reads CATSRDRIRSQETQYF. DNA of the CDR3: TGTGCCACCAGCAGAGATCGAATAAGGTCGCAAGAGACCCAGTACTTC.

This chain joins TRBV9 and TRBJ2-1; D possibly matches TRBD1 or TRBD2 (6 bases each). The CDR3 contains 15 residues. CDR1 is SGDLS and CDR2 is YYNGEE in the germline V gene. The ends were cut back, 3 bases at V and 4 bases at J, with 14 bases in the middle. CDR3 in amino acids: CASSDDGGLYNEQFF. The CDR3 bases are TGTGCCAGCAGCGATGACGGGGGCCTATACAATGAGCAGTTCTTC.